These T cell receptor beta chains were read from a single sample in a study of human T cells and chemical hapten exposure. TCRdb redid the calling of the RACE reads with MiXCR, one entry per CDR3 protein. The sample shows roughly 50,000 distinct CDR3 sequences, 9.6% of them seen only once. Sequencing was performed on whole blood, taken in connection with sensitization to the hapten diphenylcyclopropenone (DPC). These TCRs come from a young woman with alopecia areata. Some clones in this sample may be carry-over from other donors' samples. The CDR3 runs from the conserved cysteine through the conserved F or W. Fields, in order: V gene, J gene, D gene, CDR3 length, clone size, CDR3 protein, CDR3 DNA. D genes are given only for firm matches. Clone sizes are given selectively: once, few, many, or a class where the clone is expanded.

TRBV19,TRBJ1-5,-,15,few,CASKEGRQGNQPQHF,TGTGCCAGTAAAGAGGGGCGACAGGGCAATCAGCCCCAGCATTTT
TRBV28,TRBJ2-3,TRBD2,17,-,CASSFRTSGGAQDTQYF,TGTGCCAGCAGTTTCCGCACTAGCGGGGGGGCACAAGATACGCAGTATTTT
TRBV10-3,TRBJ1-5,TRBD1,17,many,CAKGRDRGREGNQPQHF,TGTGCCAAAGGTAGGGACAGGGGGCGCGAGGGCAATCAGCCCCAGCATTTT
TRBV20-1,TRBJ1-4,TRBD1,13,few,CSARRQGEEKLFF,TGCAGTGCTAGACGACAGGGTGAAGAAAAACTGTTTTTT
TRBV12-3/TRBV12-4,TRBJ1-1,TRBD1,13,few,CASSWTGGTEAFF,TGTGCCAGCAGTTGGACAGGGGGCACTGAAGCTTTCTTT
TRBV6-5,TRBJ2-1,-,17,few,CASSYRHGGGGYNEQFF,TGTGCCAGCAGTTATCGTCATGGGGGAGGAGGGTACAATGAGCAGTTCTTC
TRBV7-2,TRBJ2-3,-,14,-,CASSSLALSDTQYF,TGTGCCAGCAGCTCTTTAGCTCTTTCAGATACGCAGTATTTT
TRBV18,TRBJ1-6,-,14,-,CASSPLVKGSPLHF,TGTGCCAGCTCACCACTCGTCAAAGGTTCCCCCCTCCACTTT
TRBV29-1,TRBJ2-5,-,10,-,CSAMETEQYF,TGCAGCGCGATGGAGACCGAACAGTACTTC
TRBV29-1,TRBJ2-6,TRBD2,21,-,CSVPFGSGGDPTSAGANVLTF,TGCAGCGTCCCCTTCGGTAGCGGGGGGGACCCGACGAGCGCCGGGGCCAACGTCCTGACTTTC
TRBV5-1,TRBJ2-2,-,15,many,CASRKEIRDTGELFF,TGCGCCAGCAGAAAGGAGATAAGGGACACCGGGGAGCTGTTTTTT
TRBV11-2,TRBJ2-7,TRBD2,13,many,CASSLGLAYEQYF,TGTGCCAGCAGCTTGGGACTAGCCTACGAGCAGTACTTC
TRBV30,TRBJ1-1,-,13,-,CAWTGTMNTEAFF,TGTGCCTGGACTGGGACCATGAACACTGAAGCTTTCTTT
TRBV5-4,TRBJ2-7,-,14,many,CASSPGTLSYEQYF,TGTGCCAGCAGCCCGGGGACTCTTTCCTACGAGCAGTACTTC
TRBV20-1,TRBJ1-2,-,10,few,CSAGRYGYTF,TGCAGTGCCGGGCGGTATGGCTACACCTTC
TRBV4-1,TRBJ1-5,-,14,-,CASSQVGSNQPQHF,TGCGCCAGCAGCCAAGTAGGTAGCAATCAGCCCCAGCATTTT
TRBV3-1,TRBJ2-1,TRBD1,19,many,CASSQQPTTRQGAVNEQFF,TGTGCCAGCAGCCAACAACCTACAACACGACAGGGGGCTGTCAATGAGCAGTTCTTC
TRBV7-2,TRBJ1-6,-,15,-,CASSLAGPGGSPLHF,TGTGCCAGCAGCTTAGCAGGTCCGGGAGGGTCACCCCTCCACTTT
TRBV28,TRBJ1-5,-,17,medium-sized,CASSQMAPLGGNQPQHF,TGTGCCAGCAGCCAAATGGCCCCTCTCGGAGGCAATCAGCCCCAGCATTTT
TRBV6-1,TRBJ2-1,TRBD1,14,-,CASSGQGAINEQFF,TGTGCCAGCAGTGGGCAGGGGGCAATTAATGAGCAGTTCTTC
TRBV28,TRBJ2-6,TRBD2,22,-,CASSRGQVLAGATISGANVLTF,TGTGCCAGCAGTCGAGGACAGGTCCTAGCGGGGGCCACAATCTCTGGGGCCAACGTCCTGACTTTC
TRBV27,TRBJ2-1,-,15,-,CASSLGQGGNNEQFF,TGTGCCAGCAGTTTAGGGCAGGGAGGCAACAATGAGCAGTTCTTC
TRBV28,TRBJ1-1,TRBD1,12,-,CASNFQGAGTFF,TGTGCCAGCAATTTTCAGGGGGCCGGAACTTTCTTT
TRBV7-2,TRBJ1-6,-,14,-,CASSLTAQNSPLHF,TGTGCCAGCAGCTTAACAGCCCAAAATTCACCCCTCCACTTT
TRBV20-1,TRBJ2-7,TRBD1,14,many,CSAQDGTAWGEQYF,TGCAGTGCCCAGGATGGGACAGCTTGGGGAGAGCAGTACTTC
TRBV3-1,TRBJ1-1,TRBD1,15,many,CASSQDPGGDTEAFF,TGTGCCAGCAGCCAAGACCCAGGGGGGGACACTGAAGCTTTCTTT
TRBV6-6,TRBJ2-1,-,13,many,CASSTGKYNEQFF,TGTGCCAGCAGTACCGGGAAGTACAATGAGCAGTTCTTC
TRBV28,TRBJ2-3,TRBD2,16,few,CASSLVAGGYPDTQYF,TGTGCCAGCAGTTTGGTAGCGGGGGGGTACCCAGATACGCAGTATTTT
TRBV6-1,TRBJ2-3,-,14,once,CASSEARCTDTQYF,TGTGCCAGCAGTGAAGCAAGGTGCACAGATACGCAGTATTTT
TRBV9,TRBJ2-7,TRBD1,14,-,CASSVSQGAYEQYF,TGTGCCAGCAGCGTTTCTCAGGGGGCTTACGAGCAGTACTTC
TRBV28,TRBJ2-6,-,19,few,CASSSVPGRTSSGANVLTF,TGTGCCAGCAGCTCCGTTCCCGGACGGACGAGCTCTGGGGCCAACGTCCTGACTTTC
TRBV20-1,TRBJ2-7,TRBD1,15,-,CSGEGQGIESYEQYF,TGCAGCGGGGAGGGACAGGGGATCGAATCCTACGAGCAGTACTTC
TRBV28,TRBJ1-6,TRBD1,16,few,CASSLTGGQINSPLHF,TGTGCCAGCAGTTTGACAGGGGGGCAGATCAATTCACCCCTCCACTTT
TRBV29-1,TRBJ2-7,-,13,many,CSVDPAGRYEQYF,TGCAGCGTTGACCCGGCAGGGAGGTACGAGCAGTACTTC
TRBV29-1,TRBJ2-1,TRBD2,14,-,CSVGLAEGYNEQFF,TGCAGCGTTGGACTAGCGGAGGGCTACAATGAGCAGTTCTTC
TRBV7-9,TRBJ2-3,-,13,medium-sized,CASSPKGPDTQYF,TGTGCCAGCAGCCCCAAAGGGCCAGATACGCAGTATTTT
TRBV2,TRBJ1-2,-,14,many,CASSEGQPNYGYTF,TGTGCCAGCAGTGAAGGGCAGCCTAACTATGGCTACACCTTC
TRBV10-3,TRBJ2-7,-,17,-,CAISGSLVGGASTEQYF,TGTGCCATCAGTGGCTCGCTGGTGGGGGGGGCGAGTACCGAGCAGTACTTC
TRBV6-5,TRBJ1-4,TRBD1,15,-,CASRLGGQVDEKLFF,TGTGCCAGCAGGCTAGGGGGACAGGTGGACGAAAAACTGTTTTTT
TRBV4-1,TRBJ1-2,-,13,many,CASSSVGAHGYTF,TGCGCCAGCAGCTCAGTGGGGGCCCATGGCTACACCTTC
TRBV12-3/TRBV12-4,TRBJ2-2,TRBD1,15,-,CASRSTGKNTGELFF,TGTGCCAGCAGATCGACAGGGAAGAACACCGGGGAGCTGTTTTTT
TRBV9,TRBJ1-5,TRBD1,15,-,CASSVEGAQGQPQHF,TGTGCCAGCAGCGTAGAGGGGGCCCAGGGTCAGCCCCAGCATTTT
TRBV27,TRBJ1-1,TRBD1,14,-,CASSYGTAQSEAFF,TGTGCCAGCAGTTACGGGACAGCCCAGAGCGAAGCTTTCTTT
TRBV12-3/TRBV12-4,TRBJ1-4,-,17,-,CASSSFRTGSTNEKLFF,TGTGCCAGCAGTTCCTTCCGGACGGGTTCAACTAATGAAAAACTGTTTTTT
TRBV29-1,TRBJ2-3,TRBD1,13,-,CSSRAGGLDTQYF,TGCAGCTCTCGGGCAGGGGGCTTGGATACGCAGTATTTT
TRBV5-6,TRBJ2-3,-,16,many,CASSLMGDAESDTQYF,TGTGCCAGCAGCTTGATGGGGGACGCAGAGTCAGATACGCAGTATTTT
TRBV2,TRBJ2-2,-,15,many,CASKSRSVNTGELFF,TGTGCCAGCAAAAGCCGATCGGTGAACACCGGGGAGCTGTTTTTT
TRBV28,TRBJ2-1,TRBD2,15,-,CASSLLGGSYNEQFF,TGTGCCAGCAGTTTATTGGGGGGGTCCTACAATGAGCAGTTCTTC
TRBV5-4,TRBJ1-1,-,15,many,CASSLIGQGNTEAFF,TGTGCCAGCAGCTTGATCGGGCAGGGGAACACTGAAGCTTTCTTT
TRBV2,TRBJ1-5,-,12,many,CASSDWNTPQHF,TGTGCCAGCAGTGACTGGAATACACCCCAGCATTTT